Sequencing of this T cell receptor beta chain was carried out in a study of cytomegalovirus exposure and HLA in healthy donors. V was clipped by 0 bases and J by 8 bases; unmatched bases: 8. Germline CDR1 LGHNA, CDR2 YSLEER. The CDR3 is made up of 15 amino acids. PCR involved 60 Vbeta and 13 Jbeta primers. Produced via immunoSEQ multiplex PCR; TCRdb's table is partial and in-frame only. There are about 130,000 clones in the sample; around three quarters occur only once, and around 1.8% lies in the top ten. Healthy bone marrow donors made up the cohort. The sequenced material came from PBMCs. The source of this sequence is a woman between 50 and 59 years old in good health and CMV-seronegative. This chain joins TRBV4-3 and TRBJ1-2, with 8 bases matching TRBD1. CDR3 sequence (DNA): TGCGCCAGCAGCCAAGATTGGACAGGGTTGCAGGGCTACACCTTC. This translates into CASSQDWTGLQGYTF.